Presented here are 21 T cell receptor beta chains from one specimen sequenced in a study of Ad26.COV2.S vaccination and SARS-CoV-2 variants. Treatment noted: roughly 20 received Ad26.COV2.S at low or high dose, single or two shots; roughly five received placebo; per-sample allocation not given. Samples came from day 63 after the first vaccine or placebo injection. Profiled with immunoSEQ multiplex PCR; TCRdb holds only in-frame clones, not every one. The sample gives hundreds of thousands of clones, roughly nine tenths of which show up once; just over 2.5% is in the top ten. The sequencing used peripheral blood, collected in a trial of Ad26.COV2.S vaccine versus placebo. Receptors originate from a person between 18 and 59 years old who received the Ad26.COV2.S COVID-19 vaccine or a placebo.

This clone appeared a single time. The rearrangement uses TRBV5-1 and TRBJ2-7; weak D call: TRBD1 (5 bases). V lost 4 bases to trimming and J lost 7 bases, with 21 bases between them. The CDR3 covers 15 residues. Germline-derived CDR1 and CDR2 are SGHRS and YFSETQ. CDR3 nucleotide sequence: TGCGCCAGCAGCCCTGCTTTAGGGCAGGGCCGGGAGCAGTACTTC. It yields the protein CASSPALGQGREQYF.

The chain joins TRBV10-3 to TRBJ2-3; the D is unclear. CDR3 length: 12 amino acids. Trimming pared 0 bases from V and 7 bases from J, leaving 5 bases between. Germline CDR1 is ENHRY and CDR2 is SYGVKD. The CDR3: CAISESRNTQYF. Written as DNA, the CDR3 is TGTGCCATCAGTGAGTCGAGGAATACGCAGTATTTT.

This chain joins TRBV27 and TRBJ2-1; 13 bases fit TRBD2. Trimming cost V 3 bases and J 9 bases; bases outside gene matches: 5. Germline assignment: CDR1 MNHEY and CDR2 SMNVEV (reference sequence). The CDR3 runs to 15 residues. CDR3 residues: CASSFGLAGVGEQFF. For the CDR3, the DNA is TGTGCCAGCAGTTTCGGACTAGCGGGAGTGGGTGAGCAGTTCTTC.

The V gene is TRBV11-2, the J gene TRBJ2-1, with unresolved D. Trimming stripped 2 bases from V and 10 bases from J, with 12 bases between. Germline assignment: CDR1 SGHAT and CDR2 FQNNGV. CDR3 size: 13 residues. In nucleotides, the CDR3 is TGTGCCAGCAGCTTAAGCCCTCGTCGGGAGCAGTTCTTC. This gives the protein CASSLSPRREQFF.

The rearrangement links TRBV6-2 or TRBV6-3 to TRBJ1-1; no reliable D call. CDR1 is MNHEY and CDR2 is SVGEGT in the germline V gene. The V and J ends lost 4 bases and 1 base respectively, with 10 bases between them. This CDR3 region has 14 residues. This CDR3 is CASSSFQWNTEAFF. The CDR3 nucleotides are TGTGCCAGCAGTTCGTTCCAATGGAACACTGAAGCTTTCTTT.

CDR3 residues: CASNEANWGTEAFF. The CDR3 nucleotides read TGCGCCAGCAACGAAGCGAACTGGGGGACTGAAGCTTTCTTT. The chain combines TRBV4-1 with TRBJ1-1, with D maybe TRBD1 (5 bases). Germline values: CDR1 MGHRA, CDR2 YSYEKL. CDR3 length: 14 amino acids. Trimming removed 7 bases from V and 5 bases from J, with 17 bases in between.

The CDR3 bases are TGTGCCAGCAGCAAAAAATTAAAATGGAATAATTCACCCCTCCACTTT. It yields the protein CASSKKLKWNNSPLHF. The chain joins TRBV21-1 to TRBJ1-6. TRBV21-1 is reported as a pseudogene. This CDR3 spans 16 amino acids.

This clone was detected only once. V gene TRBV24-1 combines with J gene TRBJ1-5, with D possibly being TRBD1 (6 bases). V was clipped by 5 bases and J by 10 bases, with 11 bases between them. The CDR3 length is 12 residues. CDR1 and CDR2 (germline): KGHDR, SFDVKD. CDR3 amino acids: CATSGGAKPQHF. DNA for the CDR3: TGTGCCACCAGTGGGGGGGCGAAACCCCAGCATTTT.

V and J are TRBV7-3 and TRBJ2-1, with 7 bases matching TRBD2. CDR3 size: 15 residues. V shed 5 bases, J shed 4 bases, and the junction held 8 bases outside the gene matches. Germline V gene sequence: CDR1 SGHTA, CDR2 FQGTGA. DNA for the CDR3: TGTGCCAGCAGCCAGAGCGGGAACCCGTACAATGAGCAGTTCTTC. Translating it yields CASSQSGNPYNEQFF.

This chain links TRBV18 with TRBJ2-7; weak D call: TRBD2 (6 bases). The V and J ends lost 2 bases and 2 bases respectively, with 10 bases between them. Germline CDR1 KGHSH, CDR2 LQKENI. The CDR3 has 14 amino acids. The CDR3 bases are TGTGCCAGCTCACCAGGGCCGGGGGCCTACGAGCAGTACGTC. This codes for CASSPGPGAYEQYV.

The chain uses TRBV4-1 and TRBJ1-3; weak D call: TRBD1 (6 bases). The germline V gene has CDR1 MGHRA and CDR2 YSYEKL. The CDR3 length is 16 residues. Trimming removed 2 bases from V and 0 bases from J, with 11 bases in between. CDR3 nucleotides: TGCGCCAGCAGCCAAATCCAGGGGTTCTCTGGAAACACCATATATTTT. Protein product: CASSQIQGFSGNTIYF.

The chain links TRBV5-6 to TRBJ2-2; D gene unclear. Germline V gene data show CDR1 as SGHDT and CDR2 as YYEEEE. This CDR3 spans 17 amino acids. V was trimmed by 3 bases and J by 4 bases, leaving 19 bases between them. The CDR3 DNA reads as TGTGCCAGCAGCTCTGGTATTGGCGGAGAAGTCACCGGGGAGCTGTTTTTT. It yields the protein CASSSGIGGEVTGELFF.

The V call is TRBV7-3, the J call TRBJ2-3; 7 bases are a match to TRBD1. Germline-derived CDR1 and CDR2 are SGHTA and FQGTGA. The CDR3 consists of 14 residues. V was clipped by 3 bases and J by 3 bases; unmatched bases: 3. The CDR3 DNA sequence: TGTGCCAGCAGCTTCGGACAGGCAACAGATACGCAGTATTTT. This encodes CASSFGQATDTQYF.

The chain recombines TRBV5-1 with TRBJ2-7; 11 bases map to TRBD1. V was clipped by 0 bases and J by 7 bases; unmatched bases: 6. The CDR3 has 15 residues. Germline assignment: CDR1 SGHRS and CDR2 YFSETQ. For the CDR3, the DNA is TGCGCCAGCAGCTTGGCGGACAGGGGGCGCCGGGAGCAGTACTTC. It translates to CASSLADRGRREQYF.

This clone was observed once. The chain carries TRBV19 and TRBJ1-5; no reliable D call. The CDR3 runs 13 residues. Trimming stripped 7 bases from V and 4 bases from J, with 11 bases between. Germline V gene data show CDR1 as LNHDA and CDR2 as SQIVND (reference sequence). The CDR3 DNA reads TGTGCCAGTACCACGCTACGTAATCAGCCCCAGCATTTT. Its protein product is CASTTLRNQPQHF. The full variable domain, rest sourced from reference TRBV19 and TRBJ1-5, is DGGITQSPKYLFRKEGQNVTLSCEQNLNHDAMYWYRQDPGQGLRLIYYSQIVNDFQKGDIAEGYSVSREKKESFPLTVTSAQKNPTAFYLCASTTLRNQPQHFGDGTRLSIL.

The rearrangement joins TRBV2 to TRBJ1-2; 7 nucleotides align to TRBD1. The V gene end was trimmed by 5 bases and the J gene end by 7 bases; junction bases not matched to a gene: 10. The CDR3 has 14 residues. Germline values: CDR1 SNHLY, CDR2 FYNNEI. The CDR3: CASSWYRGRGGYTF. Written as DNA, the CDR3 is TGTGCCAGCAGTTGGTACAGGGGCCGGGGTGGCTACACCTTC. Full variable domain (rest looked up from reference TRBV2 and TRBJ1-2): EPEVTQTPSHQVTQMGQEVILRCVPISNHLYFYWYRQILGQKVEFLVSFYNNEISEKSEIFDDQFSVERPDGSNFTLKIRSTKLEDSAMYFCASSWYRGRGGYTFGSGTRLTVV.

This clone was seen just once. J is TRBJ1-1 and V is TRBV4-3, with D tentatively TRBD1 (6 bases). With 3 bases removed from V and 10 bases from J, the gap between germline ends came to 15 bases. This CDR3 region has 13 residues. CDR1 is LGHNA, CDR2 YSLEER, per germline. The CDR3 loop reads CASSQHYTGTAFF. In DNA, the CDR3 is TGCGCCAGCAGCCAGCATTATACAGGGACAGCTTTCTTT.

The gene calls are TRBV28 and TRBJ1-5; weak D call: TRBD1 (6 bases). This CDR3 is built from 16 residues. The V gene's germline CDR1 is MDHEN and CDR2 SYDVKM. V lost 6 bases and J 11 bases, leaving 26 bases between the germline ends. CDR3 sequence reads: CASSSPDRDAFLAQHF. CDR3 nucleotides: TGTGCCAGCAGCTCTCCGGACAGAGACGCTTTTTTAGCCCAGCATTTT.

The chain joins TRBV25-1 to TRBJ1-2; tentatively, D is TRBD1 (6 bases). V was trimmed by 5 bases and J by 1 base, leaving 20 bases between them. CDR1 and CDR2 from the germline V gene are MGHDK and SYGVNS. This CDR3 contains 17 residues. CDR3 sequence (DNA): TGTGCCAGCAGTTCTTTTTTCGCGGGACACCTTAACTATGGCTACACCTTC. Translation: CASSSFFAGHLNYGYTF.

This chain connects TRBV27 to TRBJ2-7, with D uncertain. Germline V gene lookup returns CDR1 MNHEY and CDR2 SMNVEV (reference sequence). The V and J ends lost 0 bases and 5 bases respectively, with 11 bases between them. CDR3 length: 14 amino acids. The CDR3, as DNA: TGTGCCAGCAGTTTATCCGTTCGGCAACACGAGCAGTACTTC. Its translation is CASSLSVRQHEQYF.

The rearrangement joins TRBV5-1 to TRBJ1-6; 12 bases fit TRBD1. CDR1 SGHRS and CDR2 YFSETQ come from the germline V gene. The junction had 9 bases not matched to a gene; V was cut back by 1 base and J by 7 bases. The CDR3 loop spans 18 amino acids. The CDR3 coding sequence is TGCGCCAGCAGCTTGCGGGGGACAGGGGGCGCACTCAATTCACCCCTCCACTTT. This sequence encodes CASSLRGTGGALNSPLHF.